The clone carrying this T cell receptor beta chain was observed many times. Naive CD8 libraries came from around 20,000 to 990,000 sorted cells with 10%, 30% or 50% RNA. The sample is drawn from a study of molecular identifiers for immune sequencing clone quantification. About the research overall: Split five ways in replicates, RNA from approximately 20,000 or 100,000 naive CD8 cells had four portions sequenced.

Previously published methods and listed TCR primers were used for the bulk TCR libraries. Each CDR3 protein is one row after TCRdb ran MiXCR on the PCR reads. Here the sample spans about 640,000 distinct CDR3 sequences, about 20% being singletons. The CDR3 spans 14 residues. Germline V gene lookup returns CDR1 SGHNT and CDR2 YYREEE (reference sequence). Trimming took 4 bases from V and 5 from J; bases not matched to a gene: 6. The receptor was derived from a human donor in good health. Some libraries in this study had Jurkat cell RNA spiked in. V and J are TRBV5-4 and TRBJ2-7; 10 bases line up with TRBD1. Sequencing was carried out using naive CD8+ T cells from blood, with Jurkat cell RNA spiked in. Sample subset: FACS-sorted CD8+CD4-CCR7+CD45RA+ naive T cells. CDR3 in amino acids: CASSPGTGAHEQYF. DNA of the CDR3: TGTGCCAGCAGCCCGGGGACAGGGGCCCACGAGCAGTACTTC.